Each of the 15 T cell receptor beta chains below was sequenced from the same sample in a study of T cell responses to AZD1222 COVID-19 vaccine. Profiling relied on immunoSEQ multiplex PCR, and the TCRdb table lists in-frame clones only, not all of them. The sample records 100,000 to 150,000 clones, more than 70% being singletons. This specimen consisted of peripheral blood, obtained on day 0 of AZD1222 vaccination. The source of these receptors is an adult in good health.

This clone was detected once. The CDR3 DNA reads as TGTGCCAGCAGGGGACTCCTCTCTGGAAACACCATATATTTT. Translated, it gives CASRGLLSGNTIYF. This rearrangement joins TRBV13 to TRBJ1-3; D may be TRBD1 (5 bases). Trimming removed 6 bases at V and 0 bases at J, with 9 bases between. The CDR3 totals 14 residues. CDR1 is PRHDT and CDR2 is FYEKMQ in the germline V gene (reference sequence).

The CDR3 DNA sequence: TGTGCCAGCAGCCCGCGACTAGCGGCCCTCGGGGACGAGCAGTACTTC. It specifies CASSPRLAALGDEQYF. This rearrangement joins TRBV7-2 to TRBJ2-7; 9 bases line up with TRBD2. This CDR3 contains 16 residues. In germline, CDR1 is SGHTA, CDR2 FQGNSA. V lost 5 bases, J lost 5 bases, and 13 bases stayed unmatched.

The chain recombines TRBV5-1 with TRBJ2-3; 14 nucleotides align to TRBD2. Unmatched junction bases numbered 3, after V lost 4 bases and J lost 5 bases. The CDR3 totals 15 residues. Germline CDR1 SGHRS, CDR2 YFSETQ. The CDR3 DNA reads TGCGCCAGCAGCGCGGGACTAGCGGGAGTAGATACGCAGTATTTT. As protein: CASSAGLAGVDTQYF.

This clone has only one observation. The chain joins TRBV10-3 to TRBJ1-1; 10 bases map to TRBD1. Losses at the gene ends were 6 bases for V and 6 bases for J; bases not matched to a gene: 7. The CDR3 spans 14 residues. Germline loops: CDR1 ENHRY, CDR2 SYGVKD. CDR3 coding DNA: TGTGCCATCAGAACCGGGACAGGGGATTCTGAAGCTTTCTTT. Translating gives CAIRTGTGDSEAFF.

The chain uses TRBV6-1 and TRBJ1-5; tentatively, D is TRBD1 (6 bases). Looked up from germline, CDR1 is MNHNS and CDR2 is SASEGT. V was shortened by 4 bases and J by 2 bases, with 18 bases between the two germline ends. The CDR3 runs to 17 residues. CDR3 DNA: TGTGCCAGCAGTGCCACAGGGTTGGGGGTTGGCAATCAGCCCCAGCATTTT. Its protein product is CASSATGLGVGNQPQHF.

The genes are TRBV7-3 and TRBJ2-1; the match to TRBD2 covers 11 bases. The CDR3 runs to 15 residues. Germline CDR1 and CDR2: SGHTA and FQGTGA. The V and J ends lost 0 bases and 9 bases, in that order; junction bases with no gene match: 4. CDR3 region: CASSLTTTSGGEQFF. CDR3 coding DNA: TGTGCCAGCAGCTTAACAACCACTAGCGGGGGTGAGCAGTTCTTC.

The genes are TRBV7-9 and TRBJ1-4; 7 nucleotides match TRBD1. The trim removed 0 bases at V and 6 bases at J, leaving 10 bases unmatched. Per germline, CDR1 SEHNR and CDR2 FQNEAQ (reference sequence). The CDR3 contains 17 residues. This CDR3 reads CASSLARDLTGDEKLFF. The CDR3 nucleotides read TGTGCCAGCAGCTTAGCGCGCGATCTCACAGGGGATGAAAAACTGTTTTTT. The full variable domain, with the rest looked up from reference TRBV7-9 and TRBJ1-4, is DTGVSQNPRHKITKRGQNVTFRCDPISEHNRLYWYRQTLGQGPEFLTYFQNEAQLEKSRLLSDRFSAERPKGSFSTLEIQRTEQGDSAMYLCASSLARDLTGDEKLFFGSGTQLSVL.

This chain uses TRBV19 with TRBJ2-1; TRBD2 matches 12 bases. CDR3 length equals 15 residues. J was trimmed by 5 bases and V by 2 bases; bases with no gene match: 1. The V gene's germline CDR1 is LNHDA and CDR2 SQIVND (reference sequence). CDR3 DNA: TGTGCCAGTAGTATAAGGACTAGCGGGGACAATGAGCAGTTCTTC. Its translation is CASSIRTSGDNEQFF. Full variable domain (remainder filled in from reference TRBV19 and TRBJ2-1): DGGITQSPKYLFRKEGQNVTLSCEQNLNHDAMYWYRQDPGQGLRLIYYSQIVNDFQKGDIAEGYSVSREKKESFPLTVTSAQKNPTAFYLCASSIRTSGDNEQFFGPGTRLTVL.

The CDR3 nucleotides read TGTGCCAGCAGTTACCCCCCGCGGGGCAGCTATGGCTACACCTTC. Its translation is CASSYPPRGSYGYTF. This chain links TRBV6-2 or TRBV6-3 with TRBJ1-2, with a tentative D call TRBD1 (5 bases). With 2 bases removed from V and 4 bases from J, the gap between germline ends came to 14 bases. CDR3 length equals 15 residues. Germline values: CDR1 MNHEY, CDR2 SVGEGT.

V usage is TRBV6-5 and J usage is TRBJ2-7; D not resolved. Germline CDR1 reads MNHEY; CDR2 reads SVGAGI. V was cut by 5 bases and J by 6 bases, with 14 bases left in between. The CDR3 runs to 13 residues. DNA for the CDR3: TGTGCCAGCAGTCCTGGGCAGAGCACCGAGCAGTACTTC. Amino acid sequence: CASSPGQSTEQYF.

V usage is TRBV10-3 and J usage is TRBJ1-1; 7 bases map to TRBD1. The CDR3 runs 13 residues. CDR1 and CDR2 (germline): ENHRY, SYGVKD. With V trimmed by 6 bases and J by 0 bases, 1 base remained unmatched. CDR3 amino acids: CAISDRVNTEAFF. Here the CDR3 DNA reads TGTGCCATCAGCGACAGGGTGAACACTGAAGCTTTCTTT.

The chain uses TRBV7-9 and TRBJ1-3, with a tentative D call TRBD1 (5 bases). The CDR3 is 14 residues long. Germline V lookup: CDR1 SEHNR, CDR2 FQNEAQ (reference sequence). The ends were cut back, 5 bases at V and 0 bases at J, with 8 bases in the middle. The CDR3 is CASSQRGSGNTIYF. CDR3 coding DNA: TGTGCCAGCAGCCAAAGGGGCTCTGGAAACACCATATATTTT.

This rearrangement joins TRBV2 to TRBJ1-1, with D tentatively TRBD1 (5 bases). Trimming stripped 6 bases from V and 1 base from J, with 9 bases between. The germline gives CDR1 SNHLY, CDR2 FYNNEI. The CDR3 length is 13 residues. The CDR3 sequence is CASRVTGNTEAFF. DNA of the CDR3: TGTGCCAGCAGGGTAACAGGGAACACTGAAGCTTTCTTT.

V is TRBV6-6 and J is TRBJ1-3; no clear D gene. The CDR3 spans 15 residues. The V end lost 7 bases, the J end lost 2 bases, and 15 bases lay between the germline ends. CDR1 and CDR2 (germline): MNHNY, SVGAGI (reference sequence). The CDR3 DNA reads TGTGCCAGCACTGTCACGGAATTGACTGGAAACACCATATATTTT. Protein: CASTVTELTGNTIYF.

The chain links TRBV19 to TRBJ2-1, with 15 bases lining up with TRBD2. The CDR3 consists of 16 residues. The V gene's germline CDR1 is LNHDA and CDR2 SQIVND (reference sequence). Trimming cost V 1 base and J 9 bases; bases outside gene matches: 4. As DNA, the CDR3 is TGTGCCAGTAGTATAGTTGGGACTAGCGGGAGGATTGAGCAGTTCTTC. It encodes CASSIVGTSGRIEQFF.